These T cell receptor beta chains were read from a single sample in a study of a mutant IDH1 vaccine in newly diagnosed glioma. Their cognate antigens are unknown. Clones were sequenced by immunoSEQ multiplex PCR, and TCRdb holds only the in-frame ones, with some missing. Seen here are around 50,000 clones, 80% to 85% observed once, and the top ten hold approximately 4.3%. The source was PBMCs, collected from a glioma patient whose treatment included an IDH1 peptide vaccine. These receptors all come from a young woman with glioma. Each CDR3 is given with its conserved first and last residue. The D gene is left open where the match is weak. Clone size is given for some rows only: seen once, a few or many times, or a class if the clone is expanded.

V,size,D,J,DNA,CDR3
TRBV19,.,.,TRBJ2-6,TGTGCCAGTAGTGCGCTAACAGGTTCTGGGGCCAACGTCCTGACTTTC,CASSALTGSGANVLTF
TRBV30,few,TRBD2,TRBJ2-1,TGTGCCTGGAGTGGACTAGCGGGATACAATGAGCAGTTCTTC,CAWSGLAGYNEQFF
TRBV5-4,few,.,TRBJ1-6,TGTGCCAGCAGCTTGGCCCAGGCGCGCAGTTATAATTCACCCCTCCACTTT,CASSLAQARSYNSPLHF
TRBV19,.,TRBD1,TRBJ2-2,TGTGCCAGTAGTAACAGGGGGACCGGGGAGCTGTTTTTT,CASSNRGTGELFF
TRBV9,.,.,TRBJ1-5,TGTGCCAGCAGCCCCAGGGAACAGGCCCAGCATTTT,CASSPREQAQHF
TRBV30,.,.,TRBJ2-7,TGTGCCTGGAGGACCCCGGAGAGCTCCTACGAGCAGTACTTC,CAWRTPESSYEQYF
TRBV25-1,.,.,TRBJ1-5,TGTGCCAGCAGTGAACGTGGAGGAGTCCAGCATTTT,CASSERGGVQHF
TRBV2,.,.,TRBJ2-4,TGTGCCAGCATAGGTTTGATAACCAAAAACATTCAGTACTTC,CASIGLITKNIQYF
TRBV19,.,TRBD2,TRBJ2-5,TGTGCCAGTAGCTGGGGGGGAGAAGAGACCCAGTACTTC,CASSWGGEETQYF
TRBV7-9,.,TRBD2,TRBJ2-7,TGTGCCAGCAGCTATCCGGGACTAGCGGACTTTGAGCAGTACTTC,CASSYPGLADFEQYF
TRBV6-5,few,.,TRBJ1-1,TGTGCCAGCACCCTGAACGGGGTGACTGAAGCTTTCTTT,CASTLNGVTEAFF
TRBV13,.,.,TRBJ1-2,TGTGCGGCCGGGGACACCTATGGCTACACCTTC,CAAGDTYGYTF
TRBV5-4,.,.,TRBJ1-1,TGTGCCAGCAGCTCGGCGGGACGGGCGAACACTGAAGCTTTCTTT,CASSSAGRANTEAFF
TRBV4-1,.,TRBD2,TRBJ2-3,TGCGCCAGCAGCCATGAGACTAGCGGGGGGTATACGCAGTATTTT,CASSHETSGGYTQYF
TRBV6-5,.,.,TRBJ2-2,TGTGCCAGCAGGGCACTAGGAGGTTCCGGGGAGCTGTTTTTT,CASRALGGSGELFF
TRBV25-1,.,TRBD1,TRBJ1-2,TGTGCCAGCTCGACCGGGACAGGGGTTTATGGCTACACCTTC,CASSTGTGVYGYTF
TRBV27,.,.,TRBJ1-2,TGTGCCAGCAGTTTATCGTGGGGGCATGGCTACACCTTC,CASSLSWGHGYTF
TRBV29-1,.,.,TRBJ2-6,TGCAGCGTTGAAGTAGGACCCGGGGCCAACGTCCTGACTTTC,CSVEVGPGANVLTF
TRBV7-2,.,.,TRBJ1-4,TGTGCCAGCAGCTTATGGGGGGGGGCTAATGAAAAACTGTTTTTT,CASSLWGGANEKLFF
TRBV5-4,.,TRBD1,TRBJ2-7,TGTGCCAGCAGAGATCGGGACAGGGGGCAGGACGAGCAGTACTTC,CASRDRDRGQDEQYF
TRBV6-5,.,.,TRBJ2-7,TGTGCCAGCAGCAAGCCAGGGTCTCACTACGAGCAGTACTTC,CASSKPGSHYEQYF
TRBV6-1,.,TRBD1,TRBJ2-5,TGTGCCGGGTCCTTGGACAGGGCGATTGGGGAGACCCAGTACTTC,CAGSLDRAIGETQYF
TRBV5-5,.,.,TRBJ2-3,TGTGCCAGCGGCCCGGGGGACTCGGTTACAGATACGCAGTATTTT,CASGPGDSVTDTQYF
TRBV11-2,.,TRBD1,TRBJ1-1,TGTGCCAGCAGCTTAGCAAGGGGGCTCGGAAGGCCTGAAGCTTTCTTT,CASSLARGLGRPEAFF
TRBV5-5,.,TRBD1,TRBJ2-3,TGTGCCAGCAGCCCGCAGGGGGCGGATACGCAGTATTTT,CASSPQGADTQYF
TRBV27,.,.,TRBJ2-1,TGTGCCAGCAGCCAAACAGAGAATGAGCAGTTCTTC,CASSQTENEQFF
TRBV14,.,.,TRBJ2-1,TGTGCCAGCAGCCGAAACGCGGTCTCCTACAATGAGCAGTTCTTC,CASSRNAVSYNEQFF
TRBV7-2,.,TRBD1,TRBJ1-2,TGTGCCAGCAGCGAGATGGGGACAGGCATCGGCTACACCTTC,CASSEMGTGIGYTF
TRBV7-8,.,.,TRBJ1-1,TGTGCCAGCAGCGACCCCCGTCGGAACACTGAAGCTTTCTTT,CASSDPRRNTEAFF
TRBV6-5,.,TRBD1,TRBJ1-6,TGTGCCAGCAGCCTGGACAGGCTGAATTCACCCCTCCACTTT,CASSLDRLNSPLHF
TRBV7-9,.,TRBD1,TRBJ1-6,TGTGCCAGCAGCACCGGGACAGGGGCGGGGAATTCACCCCTCCACTTT,CASSTGTGAGNSPLHF
TRBV7-2,once,.,TRBJ2-7,TGTGCCAGCAGCTTAGTCAGGGGATACGAGCAGTACTTC,CASSLVRGYEQYF
TRBV7-9,.,.,TRBJ1-1,TGTGCCAGCAGCGAAGGGGGAGACGGCACTGAAGCTTTCTTT,CASSEGGDGTEAFF
TRBV5-1,few,.,TRBJ1-5,TGCGCCAGCAGCCGGGGACCGGGCTTGGGTCAGCCCCAGCATTTT,CASSRGPGLGQPQHF
TRBV29-1,.,.,TRBJ1-2,TGCAGTGGTGGACTGGATGGCTACACCTTC,CSGGLDGYTF
TRBV9,.,.,TRBJ1-1,TGTGCCAGCAGCGACGGGGGAGGCACTGAAGCTTTCTTT,CASSDGGGTEAFF
TRBV9,.,.,TRBJ2-1,TGTGCCAGCAGCGGGACCCTAGGAGTAAATGAGCAGTTCTTC,CASSGTLGVNEQFF
TRBV7-8,once,.,TRBJ1-3,TGTGCCAGCATCCTTAGGGAGGGGTCCGGAAACACCATATATTTT,CASILREGSGNTIYF
TRBV7-2,.,TRBD1,TRBJ1-2,TGTGCCAGCAGCACCGGGACAGGGAATCGGGGCTACACCTTC,CASSTGTGNRGYTF
TRBV5-6,.,TRBD1,TRBJ2-3,TGTGCCAGCAGCTTCACAGGGGTGGGCACAGATACGCAGTATTTT,CASSFTGVGTDTQYF
TRBV10-1,.,TRBD1,TRBJ1-2,TGCGCCAGGGACAGGGCGGGCTATGGCTACACCTTC,CARDRAGYGYTF
TRBV9,.,.,TRBJ2-2,TGTGCCAGCAGCGTACAAGGGGGGAACACCGGGGAGCTGTTTTTT,CASSVQGGNTGELFF
TRBV4-2,.,TRBD2,TRBJ2-1,TGTGCCAGCAGCCAACTAGCGGGGGATTACAATGAGCAGTTCTTC,CASSQLAGDYNEQFF
TRBV23-1,.,.,TRBJ2-5,TGCGCCAGCAGTCATCTTGCGGGTCTAGTGGGAGAGACCCAGTACTTC,CASSHLAGLVGETQYF
TRBV11-2,.,.,TRBJ2-7,TGTGCCAGCAGCTGGGCCGCTACCTACGAGCAGTACTTC,CASSWAATYEQYF
TRBV2,.,.,TRBJ1-2,TGTGCCAGCAGTGGGCCAGACAGGCTCTATGGCTACACCTTC,CASSGPDRLYGYTF